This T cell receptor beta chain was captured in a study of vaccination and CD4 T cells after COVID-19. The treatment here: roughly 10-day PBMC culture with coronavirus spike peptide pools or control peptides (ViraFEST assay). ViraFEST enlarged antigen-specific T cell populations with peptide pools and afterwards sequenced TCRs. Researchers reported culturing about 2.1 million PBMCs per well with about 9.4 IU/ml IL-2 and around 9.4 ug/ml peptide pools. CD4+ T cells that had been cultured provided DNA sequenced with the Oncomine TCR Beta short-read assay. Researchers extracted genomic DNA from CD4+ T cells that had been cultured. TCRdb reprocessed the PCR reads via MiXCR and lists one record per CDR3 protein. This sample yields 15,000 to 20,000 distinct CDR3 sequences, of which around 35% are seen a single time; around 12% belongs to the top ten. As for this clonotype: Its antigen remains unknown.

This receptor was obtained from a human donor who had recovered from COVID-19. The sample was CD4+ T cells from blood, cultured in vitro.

The CDR3 region is CASSLGLRHVSYEQYF. The CDR3 region has the DNA TGTGCCAGCAGCTTAGGTTTAAGGCACGTCTCCTACGAGCAGTACTTC. The V call is TRBV11-1, the J call TRBJ2-7; unclear D gene. V was cut by 1 base and J by 0 bases, with 13 bases left in between. CDR1 and CDR2 from the germline V gene are SGHAT and FQDESV (reference sequence). The CDR3 loop spans 16 amino acids.